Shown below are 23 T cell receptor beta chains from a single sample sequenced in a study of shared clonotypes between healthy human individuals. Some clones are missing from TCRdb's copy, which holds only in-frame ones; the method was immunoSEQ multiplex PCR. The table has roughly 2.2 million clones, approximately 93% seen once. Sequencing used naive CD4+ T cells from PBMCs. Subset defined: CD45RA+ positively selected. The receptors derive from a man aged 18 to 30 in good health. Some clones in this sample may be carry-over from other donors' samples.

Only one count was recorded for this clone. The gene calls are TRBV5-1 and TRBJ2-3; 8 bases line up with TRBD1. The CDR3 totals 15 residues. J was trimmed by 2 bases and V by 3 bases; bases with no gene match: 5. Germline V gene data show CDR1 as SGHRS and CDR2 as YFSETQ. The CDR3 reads CASSSGQVVTDTQYF. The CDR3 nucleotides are TGCGCCAGCAGCTCGGGACAGGTGGTCACAGATACGCAGTATTTT.

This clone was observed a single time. CDR3 amino acids: CSARDSIYEQFF. DNA for the CDR3: TGCAGCGCCCGCGACAGCATATATGAGCAGTTCTTC. The J gene is TRBJ2-1, the V gene TRBV29-1, with D perhaps matching TRBD1 (5 bases). Germline CDR1 reads SQVTM; CDR2 reads ANQGSEA. This CDR3 is 12 amino acids long. Trimming removed 7 bases at V and 8 bases at J, with 15 bases between.

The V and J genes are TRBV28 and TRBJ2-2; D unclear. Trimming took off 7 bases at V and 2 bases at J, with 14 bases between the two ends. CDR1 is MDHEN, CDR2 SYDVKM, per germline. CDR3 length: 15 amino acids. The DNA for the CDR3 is TGTGCCAGCATCACTCCGACACCTAACACCGGGGAGCTGTTTTTT. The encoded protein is CASITPTPNTGELFF.

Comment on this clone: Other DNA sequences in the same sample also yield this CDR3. The CDR3 is CAWSGTDTQYF. In DNA, the CDR3 is TGTGCCTGGAGCGGCACAGATACGCAGTATTTT. The J gene is TRBJ2-3, the V gene TRBV30; D gene unclear. V was trimmed by 3 bases and J by 1 base, leaving 2 bases between them. This CDR3 contains 11 residues. Germline lookup yields CDR1 GTSNPN and CDR2 SVGIG (reference sequence).

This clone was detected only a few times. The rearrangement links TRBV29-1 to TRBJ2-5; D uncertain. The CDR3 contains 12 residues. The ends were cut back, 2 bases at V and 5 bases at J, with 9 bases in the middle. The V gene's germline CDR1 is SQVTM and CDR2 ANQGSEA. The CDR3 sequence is CSVESVWETQYF. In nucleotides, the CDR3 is TGCAGCGTTGAATCGGTTTGGGAGACCCAGTACTTC. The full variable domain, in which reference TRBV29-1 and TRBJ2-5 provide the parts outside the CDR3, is SAVISQKPSRDICQRGTSLTIQCQVDSQVTMMFWYRQQPGQSLTLIATANQGSEATYESGFVIDKFPISRPNLTFSTLTVSNMSPEDSSIYLCSVESVWETQYFGPGTRLLVL.

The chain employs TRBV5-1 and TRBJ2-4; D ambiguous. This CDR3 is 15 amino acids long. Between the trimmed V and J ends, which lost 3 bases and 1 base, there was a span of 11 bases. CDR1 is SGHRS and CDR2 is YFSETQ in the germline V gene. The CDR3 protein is CASSSIAGAKNIQYF. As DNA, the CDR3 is TGCGCCAGCAGCTCCATAGCAGGCGCCAAAAACATTCAGTACTTC. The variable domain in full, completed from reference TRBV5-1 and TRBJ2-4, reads KAGVTQTPRYLIKTRGQQVTLSCSPISGHRSVSWYQQTPGQGLQFLFEYFSETQRNKGNFPGRFSGRQFSNSRSEMNVSTLELGDSALYLCASSSIAGAKNIQYFGAGTRLSVL.

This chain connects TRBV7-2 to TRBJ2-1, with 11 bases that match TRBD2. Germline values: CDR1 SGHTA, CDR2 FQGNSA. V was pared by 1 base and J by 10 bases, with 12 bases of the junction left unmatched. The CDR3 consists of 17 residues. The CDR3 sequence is CASSLGPPLAGDWEQFF. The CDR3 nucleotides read TGTGCCAGCAGCTTAGGCCCCCCACTAGCGGGAGACTGGGAGCAGTTCTTC. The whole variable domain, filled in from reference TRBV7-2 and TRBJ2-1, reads GAGVSQSPSNKVTEKGKDVELRCDPISGHTALYWYRQSLGQGLEFLIYFQGNSAPDKSGLPSDRFSAERTGGSVSTLTIQRTQQEDSAVYLCASSLGPPLAGDWEQFFGPGTRLTVL.

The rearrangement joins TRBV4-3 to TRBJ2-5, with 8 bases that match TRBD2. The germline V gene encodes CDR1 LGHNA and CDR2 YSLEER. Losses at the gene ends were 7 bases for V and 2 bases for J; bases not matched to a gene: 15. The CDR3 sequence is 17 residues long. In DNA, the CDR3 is TGCGCCAGCACCCTAGCCGGGAGGGAGGGAGGGCAAGAGACCCAGTACTTC. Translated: CASTLAGREGGQETQYF.

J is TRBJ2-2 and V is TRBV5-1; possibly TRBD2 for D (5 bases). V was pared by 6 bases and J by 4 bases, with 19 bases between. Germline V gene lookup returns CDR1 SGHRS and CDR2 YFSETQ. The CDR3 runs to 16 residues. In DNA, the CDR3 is TGCGCCAGCACCTATATTGTTGGGAGAGTCACCGGGGAGCTGTTTTTT. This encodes CASTYIVGRVTGELFF.

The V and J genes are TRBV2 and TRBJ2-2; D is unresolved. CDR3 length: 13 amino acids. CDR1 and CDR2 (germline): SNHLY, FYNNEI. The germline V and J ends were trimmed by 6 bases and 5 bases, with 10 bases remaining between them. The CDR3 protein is CASSPTQTGELFF. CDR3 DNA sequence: TGTGCCAGCAGCCCGACTCAGACCGGGGAGCTGTTTTTT. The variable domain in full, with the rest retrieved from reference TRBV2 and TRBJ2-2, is EPEVTQTPSHQVTQMGQEVILRCVPISNHLYFYWYRQILGQKVEFLVSFYNNEISEKSEIFDDQFSVERPDGSNFTLKIRSTKLEDSAMYFCASSPTQTGELFFGEGSRLTVL.

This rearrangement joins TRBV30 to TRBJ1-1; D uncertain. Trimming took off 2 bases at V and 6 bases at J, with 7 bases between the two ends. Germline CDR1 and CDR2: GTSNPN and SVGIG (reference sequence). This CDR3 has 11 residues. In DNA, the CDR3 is TGTGCCTGGAGTCCTGAATCTGAAGCTTTCTTT. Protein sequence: CAWSPESEAFF. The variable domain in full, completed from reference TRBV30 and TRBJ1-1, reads SQTIHQWPATLVQPVGSPLSLECTVEGTSNPNLYWYRQAAGRGLQLLFYSVGIGQISSEVPQNLSASRPQDRQFILSSKKLLLSDSGFYLCAWSPESEAFFGQGTRLTVV.

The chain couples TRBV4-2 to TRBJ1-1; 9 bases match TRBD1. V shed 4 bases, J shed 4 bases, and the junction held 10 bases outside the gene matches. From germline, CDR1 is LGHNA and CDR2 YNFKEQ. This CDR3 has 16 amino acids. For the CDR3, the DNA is TGTGCCAGCAGCCCAATAACAGGGGGCTCAGGCACTGAAGCTTTCTTT. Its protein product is CASSPITGGSGTEAFF.

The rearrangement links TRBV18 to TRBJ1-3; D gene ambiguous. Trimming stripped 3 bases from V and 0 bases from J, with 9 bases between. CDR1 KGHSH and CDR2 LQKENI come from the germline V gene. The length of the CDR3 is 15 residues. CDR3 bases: TGTGCCAGCTCACCTTCGACGGACTCTGGAAACACCATATATTTT. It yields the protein CASSPSTDSGNTIYF.

The CDR3 spells CASSYYEFQPQHF. The CDR3 bases are TGTGCCAGCAGTTACTATGAGTTTCAGCCCCAGCATTTT. The chain joins TRBV6-7 to TRBJ1-5; D gene ambiguous. TRBV6-7 is sorted into the ORF group, with uncertain function. The CDR3 has 13 amino acids. Trimming took 1 base from V and 6 from J, leaving 7 bases between them.

The CDR3 sequence: CATMVGGRGTGELFF. The CDR3 DNA reads as TGTGCCACTATGGTGGGGGGCCGGGGCACCGGGGAGCTGTTTTTT. J is TRBJ2-2 and V is TRBV19; D tentatively fits TRBD1 or TRBD2 (6 bases each). Per germline, CDR1 LNHDA and CDR2 SQIVND (reference sequence). Deletions cut 10 bases from V and 4 bases from J, with 19 bases between. The CDR3 is 15 amino acids.

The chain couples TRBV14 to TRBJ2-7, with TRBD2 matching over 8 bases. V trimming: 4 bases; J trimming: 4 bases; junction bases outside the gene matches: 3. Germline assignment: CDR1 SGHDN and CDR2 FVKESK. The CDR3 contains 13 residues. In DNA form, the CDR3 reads TGTGCCAGCAGCCGGGCTAGCGGGTACGAGCAGTACTTC. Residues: CASSRASGYEQYF.

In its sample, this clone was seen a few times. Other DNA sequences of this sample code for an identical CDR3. The CDR3 bases are TGTGCCAGCTCACCACCTAACTCTGGGGCCAACGTCCTGACTTTC. Amino acids: CASSPPNSGANVLTF. This chain connects TRBV18 to TRBJ2-6; D is ambiguous. The CDR3 has 15 amino acids. Trimming left V 0 bases short and J 0 bases short, with 3 bases between. CDR1 KGHSH and CDR2 LQKENI come from the germline V gene.

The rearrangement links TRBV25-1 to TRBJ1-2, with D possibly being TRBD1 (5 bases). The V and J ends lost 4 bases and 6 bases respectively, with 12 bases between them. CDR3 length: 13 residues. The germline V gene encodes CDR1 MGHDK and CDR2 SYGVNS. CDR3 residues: CASSAGGTNGYTF. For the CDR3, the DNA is TGTGCCAGCAGTGCGGGGGGAACAAATGGCTACACCTTC.

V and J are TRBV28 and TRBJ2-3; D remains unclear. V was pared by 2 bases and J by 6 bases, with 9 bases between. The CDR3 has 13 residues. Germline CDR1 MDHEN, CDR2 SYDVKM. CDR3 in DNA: TGTGCCAGCAGTTTAACCTATTCGGATACGCAGTATTTT. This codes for CASSLTYSDTQYF. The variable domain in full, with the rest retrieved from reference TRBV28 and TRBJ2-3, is DVKVTQSSRYLVKRTGEKVFLECVQDMDHENMFWYRQDPGLGLRLIYFSYDVKMKEKGDIPEGYSVSREKKERFSLILESASTNQTSMYLCASSLTYSDTQYFGPGTRLTVL.

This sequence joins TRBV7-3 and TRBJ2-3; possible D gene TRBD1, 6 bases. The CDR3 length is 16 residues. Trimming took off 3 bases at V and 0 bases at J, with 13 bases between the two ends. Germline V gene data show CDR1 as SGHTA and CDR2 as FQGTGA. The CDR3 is CASSLDWGHSTDTQYF. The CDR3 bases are TGTGCCAGCAGCTTGGATTGGGGACATAGCACAGATACGCAGTATTTT.

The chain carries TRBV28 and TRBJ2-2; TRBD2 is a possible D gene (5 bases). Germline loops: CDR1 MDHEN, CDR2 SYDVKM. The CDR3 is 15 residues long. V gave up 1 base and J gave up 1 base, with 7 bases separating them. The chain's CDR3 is CASSLSGKNTGELFF. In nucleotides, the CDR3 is TGTGCCAGCAGTTTATCGGGAAAGAACACCGGGGAGCTGTTTTTT.

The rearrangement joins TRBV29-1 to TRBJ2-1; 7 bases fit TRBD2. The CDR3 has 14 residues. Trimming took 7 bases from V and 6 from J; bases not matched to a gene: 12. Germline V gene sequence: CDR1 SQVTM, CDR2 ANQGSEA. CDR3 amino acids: CSASAAGWVNEQFF. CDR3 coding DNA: TGCAGCGCTTCGGCAGCGGGGTGGGTCAATGAGCAGTTCTTC.

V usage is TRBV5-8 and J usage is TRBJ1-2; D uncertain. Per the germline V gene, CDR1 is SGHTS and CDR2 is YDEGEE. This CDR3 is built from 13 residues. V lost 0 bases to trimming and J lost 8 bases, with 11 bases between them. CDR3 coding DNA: TGTGCCAGCAGCTTGGTGGGAGCTGGGGGCTACACCTTC. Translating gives CASSLVGAGGYTF.